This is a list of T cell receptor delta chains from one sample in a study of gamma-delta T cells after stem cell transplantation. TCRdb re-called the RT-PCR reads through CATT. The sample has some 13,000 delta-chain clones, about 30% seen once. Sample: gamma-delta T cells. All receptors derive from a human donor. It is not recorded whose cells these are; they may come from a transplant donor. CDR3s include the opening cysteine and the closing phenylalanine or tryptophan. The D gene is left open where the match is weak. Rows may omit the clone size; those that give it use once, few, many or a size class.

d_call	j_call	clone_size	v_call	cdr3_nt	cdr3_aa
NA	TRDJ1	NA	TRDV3	TGTGCCTTTAACTCTCGCGGTGCCCGAAACTCAGGGTACACCGATAAACTCATCTTT	CAFNSRGARNSGYTDKLIF
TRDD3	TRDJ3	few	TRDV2	TGTGCCTGTGTAGAACGACTGGGGGACCCCAACTCCTGGGACACCCGACAGATGTTTTTC	CACVERLGDPNSWDTRQMFF
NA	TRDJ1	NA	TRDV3	TGTGCCTTTAGTCCTTCCGGCGATAAACTCATCTTT	CAFSPSGDKLIF
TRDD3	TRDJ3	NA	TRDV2	TGTGCCTGTGACACTTGGGGGATACTAAGCTCCTGGGACACCCGACAGATGTTTTTC	CACDTWGILSSWDTRQMFF
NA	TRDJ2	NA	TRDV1	TGTGCTCTTGGGGAACGAGGGGTTTTAAAAGCACAACTCTTCTTT	CALGERGVLKAQLFF
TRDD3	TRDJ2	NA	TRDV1	TGTGCTCTTGGGGAACTCGGACCACTCGAGGTGGGGGATTTAGCACAACTCTTCTTT	CALGELGPLEVGDLAQLFF
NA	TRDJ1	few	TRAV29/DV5	TGTGCAGCATTATTATACCCTACTGGGCTTTCGTACACCGATAAACTCATCTTT	CAALLYPTGLSYTDKLIF
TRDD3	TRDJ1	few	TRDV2	TGTGCCTGTGACAAGCCCGCCCCGTTCCATACTGGGGGCCGACTATACACCGATAAACTCATCTTT	CACDKPAPFHTGGRLYTDKLIF
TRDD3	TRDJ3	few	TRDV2	TGTGCCCGTGTTCCACTGGGGGCCAGAGCCTGGGACACCCGACAGATGTTTTTC	CARVPLGARAWDTRQMFF
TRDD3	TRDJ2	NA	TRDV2	TGTGCCTGTGACACTGGGGGAAAGACAGCACAACTCTTCTTT	CACDTGGKTAQLFF
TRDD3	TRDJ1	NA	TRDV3	TGTGCCTTTACTCCCTACGGATGGAGGGGATACGCGGGAGGAACCGATAAACTCATCTTT	CAFTPYGWRGYAGGTDKLIF
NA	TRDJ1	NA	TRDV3	TGTGCCTCCCTGTTGATACATAACACCGATAAACTCATCTTT	CASLLIHNTDKLIF
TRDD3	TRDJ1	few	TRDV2	TGTGCCTGTGACACCGTACTGGGGGCCCTGTACACCGATAAACTCATCTTT	CACDTVLGALYTDKLIF
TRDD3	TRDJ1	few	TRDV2	TGTGCCTGTGACCCTCTACTGGGGGATACGAAGGATAAACTCATCTTT	CACDPLLGDTKDKLIF
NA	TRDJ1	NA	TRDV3	TGTGCCTTTAGTGCTCCTACGACTGGCTACACCGATAAACTCATCTTT	CAFSAPTTGYTDKLIF
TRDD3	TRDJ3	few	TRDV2	TGTGCCTGTGACACTCCCTGGGGGAGCTCCTGGGACACCCGACAGATGTTTTTC	CACDTPWGSSWDTRQMFF